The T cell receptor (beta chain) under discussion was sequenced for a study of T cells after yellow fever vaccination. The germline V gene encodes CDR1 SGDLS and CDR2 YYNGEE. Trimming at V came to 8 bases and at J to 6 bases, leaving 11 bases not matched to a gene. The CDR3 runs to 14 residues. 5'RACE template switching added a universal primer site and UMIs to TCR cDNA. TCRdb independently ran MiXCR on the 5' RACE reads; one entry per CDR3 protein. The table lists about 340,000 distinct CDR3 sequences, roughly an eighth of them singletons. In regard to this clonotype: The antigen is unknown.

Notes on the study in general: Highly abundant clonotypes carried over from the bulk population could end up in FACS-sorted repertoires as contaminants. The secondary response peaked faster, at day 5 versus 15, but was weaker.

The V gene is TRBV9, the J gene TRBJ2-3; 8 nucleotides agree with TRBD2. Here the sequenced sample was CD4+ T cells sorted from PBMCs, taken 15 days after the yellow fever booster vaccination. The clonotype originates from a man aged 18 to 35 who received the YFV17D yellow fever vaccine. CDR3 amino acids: CASTGGNPADTQYF. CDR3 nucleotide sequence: TGTGCCAGTACGGGGGGGAATCCGGCCGATACGCAGTATTTT.